Below, 24 T cell receptor beta chains from the same sample are listed, as sequenced in a study of ipilimumab plus nivolumab after autologous stem cell transplantation. Libraries were prepared by immunoSEQ multiplex PCR; TCRdb keeps only in-frame clonotypes and omits some of them. The repertoire holds around 21,000 clones, with approximately 85% as singletons. The specimen comprised PBMCs, sampled in a trial of ipilimumab plus nivolumab as post-transplant consolidation. The receptor source for this set is a male donor with diffuse large B-cell lymphoma.

The rearrangement uses TRBV4-1 and TRBJ1-1; D is unresolved. Germline V gives CDR1 MGHRA, CDR2 YSYEKL. CDR3 length: 15 residues. V lost 4 bases and J lost 2, with 14 bases in between. DNA for the CDR3: TGCGCCAGCAGCCTCAAGGCCGGACCTAACACTGAAGCTTTCTTT. This codes for CASSLKAGPNTEAFF.

CDR3 loop: CASSTGQDTQYF. CDR3 nucleotides: TGTGCCAGTAGTACCGGTCAAGATACGCAGTATTTT. This rearrangement joins TRBV19 to TRBJ2-3; D ambiguous. V was shortened by 4 bases and J by 5 bases, with 7 bases between the two germline ends. Germline lookup yields CDR1 LNHDA and CDR2 SQIVND (reference sequence). This CDR3 region has 12 residues.

This chain links TRBV6-5 with TRBJ2-1, with 9 bases that match TRBD1. Germline loops: CDR1 MNHEY, CDR2 SVGAGI. The CDR3 consists of 15 residues. V lost 5 bases and J lost 5; bases outside the gene matches: 7. CDR3 residues: CASSPSGTGNNEQFF. The CDR3 DNA reads TGTGCCAGCAGTCCCTCCGGGACAGGGAACAATGAGCAGTTCTTC.

V usage is TRBV6-1 and J usage is TRBJ2-5, with D possibly being TRBD2 (5 bases). The CDR3 has 13 residues. Germline V CDR1 and CDR2: MNHNS, SASEGT. V was pared by 5 bases and J by 2 bases, with 9 bases between. The DNA for the CDR3 is TGTGCCAGCAGTCGGGGATTACAAGAGACCCAGTACTTC. Its protein is CASSRGLQETQYF.

This chain connects TRBV19 to TRBJ1-2, with 7 bases lining up with TRBD1. The germline gives CDR1 LNHDA, CDR2 SQIVND (reference sequence). V dropped 6 bases and J dropped 2; count of bases not matched to a gene: 3. The CDR3 totals 13 residues. CDR3 DNA: TGTGCCAGTAGCCTGACAGGGAACTATGGCTACACCTTC. Protein: CASSLTGNYGYTF.

The rearrangement uses TRBV7-9 and TRBJ2-1; 10 nucleotides agree with TRBD2. Germline V CDR1 and CDR2: SEHNR, FQNEAQ (reference sequence). J lost 4 bases, V lost 1 base, and 4 bases had no gene match. The CDR3 runs 16 residues. This chain's CDR3 is CASSLGTSGAYNEQFF. CDR3 sequence (DNA): TGTGCCAGCAGCTTAGGCACTAGCGGGGCTTACAATGAGCAGTTCTTC.

The genes are TRBV7-8 and TRBJ2-3; D is unclear. V was clipped by 5 bases and J by 4 bases, with 16 bases between them. The CDR3 contains 15 residues. Germline CDR1 is SGHVS and CDR2 is FQNEAQ. The CDR3 sequence: CASSPLDGVADTQYF. The DNA for the CDR3 is TGTGCCAGCAGCCCCTTGGACGGTGTCGCAGATACGCAGTATTTT.

This clone was counted once. The genes are TRBV7-9 and TRBJ1-4, with D possibly TRBD1 on 5 matching bases. CDR1 and CDR2 (germline): SEHNR, FQNEAQ (reference sequence). The CDR3 length is 16 residues. V lost 1 base to trimming and J lost 0 bases, with 9 bases between them. CDR3 sequence: CASSLGTLATNEKLFF. For the CDR3, the DNA is TGTGCCAGCAGCTTAGGGACACTTGCAACTAATGAAAAACTGTTTTTT.

This clone is deemed medium-sized. The V gene is TRBV10-3, the J gene TRBJ1-5; D is ambiguous. CDR1 and CDR2 from the germline V gene are ENHRY and SYGVKD. The CDR3 is made up of 13 amino acids. V was clipped by 0 bases and J by 8 bases, with 8 bases between them. The CDR3 is CAISESKAEPQHF. Here the CDR3 DNA reads TGTGCCATCAGTGAGTCGAAAGCTGAGCCCCAGCATTTT.

The chain has TRBV15 and TRBJ1-5, with D tentatively TRBD1 (5 bases). The CDR3 is 13 residues long. Germline CDR1 reads LNHNV; CDR2 reads YYDKDF (reference sequence). Trimming left V 4 bases short and J 6 bases short, with 10 bases between. The CDR3 reads CATSKGIGQPQHF. In DNA, the CDR3 is TGTGCCACCAGCAAGGGGATCGGTCAGCCCCAGCATTTT.

The chain joins TRBV10-2 to TRBJ2-1, with D perhaps matching TRBD2 (5 bases). In germline, CDR1 is WSHSY, CDR2 SAAADI. The CDR3 consists of 15 residues. V lost 8 bases, J lost 3 bases, and 17 bases lay in between. This CDR3 is CASEGRPRGYNEQFF. As DNA, the CDR3 is TGCGCCAGCGAGGGCCGACCGAGAGGCTACAATGAGCAGTTCTTC.

The chain couples TRBV11-3 to TRBJ2-7, with 9 bases fitting TRBD1. The CDR3 sequence is 20 residues long. Germline V gives CDR1 SGHNT, CDR2 YENEEA. The V and J ends lost 0 bases and 1 base, in that order; junction bases with no gene match: 16. CDR3 amino acids: CASSLDIRTGDHLSSYEQYF. As DNA, the CDR3 is TGTGCCAGCAGCTTAGATATCCGGACAGGGGACCATCTTTCGTCCTACGAGCAGTACTTC.

J is TRBJ1-1 and V is TRBV2; 7 nucleotides agree with TRBD1. Germline trimming cut 4 bases from V and 5 bases from J; bases unmatched to any gene: 7. The germline V gene has CDR1 SNHLY and CDR2 FYNNEI. CDR3 length equals 14 residues. The CDR3 DNA reads TGTGCCAGCAGTGCAGAGAGGGGGCTTACTGAAGCTTTCTTT. The encoded protein is CASSAERGLTEAFF.

The chain joins TRBV7-2 to TRBJ2-3; D ambiguous. CDR1 and CDR2 (germline): SGHTA, FQGNSA. The CDR3 has 14 residues. Trimming removed 5 bases from V and 9 bases from J, with 18 bases in between. The CDR3 spells CASSPGPGGRTQYF. Written as DNA, the CDR3 is TGTGCCAGCAGCCCCGGTCCGGGTGGACGGACGCAGTATTTT.

Within the sample, this clone is large. This sequence joins TRBV27 and TRBJ1-6; 9 bases are a match to TRBD1. V gave up 7 bases and J gave up 9 bases; unmatched junction bases: 7. Germline lookup yields CDR1 MNHEY and CDR2 SMNVEV (reference sequence). The CDR3 runs to 14 residues. The CDR3 region is CASTAGTGISPLHF. The CDR3 bases are TGTGCCAGCACCGCCGGGACAGGGATTTCACCCCTCCACTTT.

The rearrangement uses TRBV6-5 and TRBJ2-5; D possibly matches TRBD1 or TRBD2 (5 bases each). The tail of the sequence fits TRBJ2-7 better, so the J call may be wrong. Looked up from germline, CDR1 is MNHEY and CDR2 is SVGAGI. This CDR3 comprises 15 residues. CDR3 loop: CASSFWSGASYEQYF. The CDR3 coding sequence is TGTGCCAGCAGTTTCTGGTCCGGGGCTTCCTACGAGCAGTACTTC.

The chain couples TRBV13 to TRBJ2-5; D is possibly TRBD2 (5 bases). From germline, CDR1 is PRHDT and CDR2 FYEKMQ (reference sequence). The CDR3 runs to 12 residues. Trimming removed 5 bases at V and 4 bases at J, with 8 bases between. CDR3 coding DNA: TGTGCCAGCAGCGAAGGGAGAGAGACCCAGTACTTC. This translates into CASSEGRETQYF.

The genes are TRBV19 and TRBJ1-1; tentatively, D is TRBD1 (6 bases). In germline, CDR1 is LNHDA, CDR2 SQIVND (reference sequence). V was clipped by 5 bases and J by 5 bases, with 12 bases between them. The CDR3 consists of 13 residues. CDR3 residues: CASSLNRETEAFF. The CDR3, as DNA: TGTGCCAGTAGTCTAAACAGGGAAACTGAAGCTTTCTTT.

The rearrangement uses TRBV7-2 and TRBJ2-3, with 7 positions matching TRBD2. CDR3 length: 15 amino acids. J was trimmed by 3 bases and V by 3 bases; bases with no gene match: 6. The germline gives CDR1 SGHTA, CDR2 FQGNSA. The CDR3 sequence: CASSLVGGLTDTQYF. CDR3 nucleotides: TGTGCCAGCAGCTTGGTCGGGGGGTTGACAGATACGCAGTATTTT.

The chain combines TRBV4-1 with TRBJ2-5; the D is unclear. Matching the DNA end better, TRBJ2-7 makes the J call doubtful. Germline V gene data show CDR1 as MGHRA and CDR2 as YSYEKL. The CDR3 covers 14 residues. DNA for the CDR3: TGCGCCAGCAGCCAGGGTGAGGAGTACAACGAGCAGTACTTC. Its protein is CASSQGEEYNEQYF.

The chain recombines TRBV6-6 with TRBJ1-4; perhaps TRBD1 as D (5 bases). V gave up 0 bases and J gave up 8 bases, with 13 bases separating them. CDR1 is MNHNY, CDR2 SVGAGI, per germline (reference sequence). The CDR3 runs 15 residues. The CDR3 DNA reads as TGTGCCAGCAGTTACTCGCGTGGGGGGAGGGAAAAACTGTTTTTT. It yields the protein CASSYSRGGREKLFF.

The CDR3 sequence is CASSLAGEGEQYF. The CDR3 nucleotides are TGTGCCAGCTCACTCGCGGGGGAGGGCGAGCAGTACTTC. The V gene is TRBV18, the J gene TRBJ2-7; TRBD2 aligns across 7 bases. The germline V gene has CDR1 KGHSH and CDR2 LQKENI. This CDR3 has 13 residues. Trimming at V came to 4 bases and at J to 6 bases, leaving 6 bases not matched to a gene.

The V call is TRBV10-3, the J call TRBJ2-5; 8 bases fit TRBD2. The length of the CDR3 is 15 residues. V lost 2 bases, J lost 4 bases, and 6 bases stayed unmatched. Germline-derived CDR1 and CDR2 are ENHRY and SYGVKD. The DNA for the CDR3 is TGTGCCATCAGTGAGGCTAGCGGGCGGAGAGAGACCCAGTACTTC. Translation gives CAISEASGRRETQYF.

This sequence joins TRBV23-1 and TRBJ2-7, with TRBD1 matching over 9 bases. TRBV23-1 is an ORF; its function is uncertain. The CDR3 is 17 amino acids. V was pared by 1 base and J by 0 bases, with 7 bases of the junction left unmatched. CDR3 amino acids: CASSQCLGQGFSYEQYF. CDR3 coding DNA: TGCGCCAGCAGTCAATGTCTGGGACAGGGCTTCTCCTACGAGCAGTACTTC.